A selection of T cell receptor beta chains follows, all from one sample in a study of early T cells in non-severe SARS-CoV-2 infection. Via MiXCR, TCRdb re-called the 5' RACE reads, giving one row per CDR3 protein. The sample carries 55,000 to 70,000 distinct CDR3 sequences, 4.6% recorded once. Source: whole blood, taken at baseline. These receptors were collected from an adult who was a healthcare worker with PCR-confirmed SARS-CoV-2 infection or an uninfected control (not recorded which). The donor label of this sample is uncertain. The CDR3 runs from the conserved cysteine through the conserved F or W. The D gene is left open where the match is weak. Where a row states a size, it is once, few, many or the class of an expanded clone; other rows omit it.

CDR3aa: CSGLAGDDYEQYF
CDR3nt: TGCAGTGGACTAGCGGGTGACGACTACGAGCAGTACTTC
abundance: few
j_gene: TRBJ2-7
d_gene: TRBD2
v_gene: TRBV20-1

CDR3aa: CAISERGEMGEQFF
CDR3nt: TGTGCCATCAGTGAAAGGGGAGAAATGGGTGAGCAGTTCTTC
abundance: many
j_gene: TRBJ2-1
d_gene: -
v_gene: TRBV10-3

CDR3aa: CATRGIREKLFF
CDR3nt: TGTGCCACCAGGGGGATACGGGAAAAACTGTTTTTT
abundance: few
j_gene: TRBJ1-4
d_gene: TRBD1
v_gene: TRBV27

CDR3aa: CASSQEGAGGPDTQYF
CDR3nt: TGTGCCAGCAGCCAAGAAGGAGCGGGGGGGCCTGATACGCAGTATTTT
abundance: -
j_gene: TRBJ2-3
d_gene: TRBD2
v_gene: TRBV4-2

CDR3aa: CASRTSAVQYF
CDR3nt: TGTGCCAGTCGGACTAGCGCTGTGCAGTACTTC
abundance: few
j_gene: TRBJ2-7
d_gene: TRBD2
v_gene: TRBV2

CDR3aa: CSARGQYAEAFF
CDR3nt: TGCAGTGCTAGGGGACAGTACGCTGAAGCTTTCTTT
abundance: few
j_gene: TRBJ1-1
d_gene: TRBD1
v_gene: TRBV20-1

CDR3aa: CASSSRSTGSDTQYF
CDR3nt: TGTGCCAGCAGCTCGAGGTCGACAGGGTCGGATACGCAGTATTTT
abundance: many
j_gene: TRBJ2-3
d_gene: TRBD1
v_gene: TRBV7-3

CDR3aa: CASSWAVGANTGELFF
CDR3nt: TGTGCTAGCAGCTGGGCCGTGGGCGCGAACACCGGGGAGCTGTTTTTT
abundance: few
j_gene: TRBJ2-2
d_gene: -
v_gene: TRBV7-7

CDR3aa: CASSLSRDNEQFF
CDR3nt: TGTGCCAGCAGTTTATCAAGGGACAATGAGCAGTTCTTC
abundance: many
j_gene: TRBJ2-1
d_gene: -
v_gene: TRBV28

CDR3aa: CASSIGTVNYGYTF
CDR3nt: TGTGCCAGTAGTATCGGGACAGTCAACTATGGCTACACCTTC
abundance: -
j_gene: TRBJ1-2
d_gene: TRBD1
v_gene: TRBV19

CDR3aa: CASSLDWDYEKLFF
CDR3nt: TGTGCCAGCAGCTTAGATTGGGATTATGAAAAACTGTTTTTT
abundance: few
j_gene: TRBJ1-4
d_gene: -
v_gene: TRBV7-9

CDR3aa: CSAMRGAWNEQFF
CDR3nt: TGCAGTGCCATGAGGGGGGCGTGGAATGAGCAGTTCTTC
abundance: many
j_gene: TRBJ2-1
d_gene: -
v_gene: TRBV20-1

CDR3aa: CASSASGGTDTQYF
CDR3nt: TGTGCCAGTAGTGCTAGCGGGGGGACCGATACGCAGTATTTT
abundance: many
j_gene: TRBJ2-3
d_gene: TRBD2
v_gene: TRBV19

CDR3aa: CSARGLAGGPRDNEQFF
CDR3nt: TGCAGTGCTAGAGGACTAGCGGGGGGGCCTAGAGACAATGAGCAGTTCTTC
abundance: many
j_gene: TRBJ2-1
d_gene: TRBD2
v_gene: TRBV20-1

CDR3aa: CASRPRQVRQPQHF
CDR3nt: TGTGCCAGCAGGCCCCGACAGGTTCGTCAGCCCCAGCATTTT
abundance: -
j_gene: TRBJ1-5
d_gene: -
v_gene: TRBV12-3/TRBV12-4

CDR3aa: CASSKGRPNEQFF
CDR3nt: TGTGCCAGCAGTAAGGGCAGACCCAATGAGCAGTTCTTC
abundance: many
j_gene: TRBJ2-1
d_gene: -
v_gene: TRBV14

CDR3aa: CASSYFRRDNYGYTF
CDR3nt: TGTGCCAGCAGTTACTTCAGAAGGGACAACTATGGCTACACCTTC
abundance: few
j_gene: TRBJ1-2
d_gene: -
v_gene: TRBV6-5

CDR3aa: CASSSSPGNSPLHF
CDR3nt: TGTGCCAGCAGCTCATCCCCAGGGAATTCACCCCTCCACTTT
abundance: many
j_gene: TRBJ1-6
d_gene: -
v_gene: TRBV7-9

CDR3aa: CSASNPGLAGGQETQYF
CDR3nt: TGCAGTGCTAGTAACCCGGGACTAGCGGGGGGGCAAGAGACCCAGTACTTC
abundance: few
j_gene: TRBJ2-5
d_gene: TRBD2
v_gene: TRBV20-1

CDR3aa: CASSLVRASGANTGELFF
CDR3nt: TGTGCCAGCAGCTTAGTTCGAGCCAGCGGGGCGAACACCGGGGAGCTGTTTTTT
abundance: few
j_gene: TRBJ2-2
d_gene: TRBD2
v_gene: TRBV11-2

CDR3aa: CASRKPGDTGELFF
CDR3nt: TGTGCCAGCAGGAAACCAGGGGACACCGGGGAGCTGTTTTTT
abundance: few
j_gene: TRBJ2-2
d_gene: -
v_gene: TRBV28

CDR3aa: CASSVRQGLGQPQHF
CDR3nt: TGTGCCAGCAGTGTTAGACAGGGCCTTGGTCAGCCCCAGCATTTT
abundance: -
j_gene: TRBJ1-5
d_gene: TRBD1
v_gene: TRBV12-3/TRBV12-4

CDR3aa: CSVEEGWQDTDTQYF
CDR3nt: TGCAGCGTTGAAGAGGGCTGGCAGGACACAGATACGCAGTATTTT
abundance: -
j_gene: TRBJ2-3
d_gene: -
v_gene: TRBV29-1